The 24 T cell receptor beta chains presented below share a single source sample, sequenced in a study of OX40 agonist ivuxolimab in advanced cancers. Some clones are missing from TCRdb's copy, which holds only in-frame ones; the method was immunoSEQ multiplex PCR. The table has 85,000 to 90,000 clones, around 90% seen once. This specimen consisted of CD4+ or CD8+ T cells sorted from blood, obtained in a trial of the OX40 agonist ivuxolimab. The receptor set was obtained from an adult with an advanced solid tumor such as melanoma, head and neck, liver or kidney cancer.

The chain carries TRBV6-1 and TRBJ2-7, with D unclear. V lost 0 bases, J lost 9 bases, and 21 bases lay in between. This CDR3 spans 16 amino acids. Germline V gene lookup returns CDR1 MNHNS and CDR2 SASEGT. The CDR3 coding sequence is TGTGCCAGCAGTGAAGCAGGCGCAGATGTACCTACGAGGCAGTACTTC. This encodes CASSEAGADVPTRQYF.

This clone was seen a single time. This sample includes further DNA sequences coding for the same CDR3. The chain couples TRBV18 to TRBJ2-3; 10 nucleotides align to TRBD2. In germline, CDR1 is KGHSH, CDR2 LQKENI. The CDR3 is 15 residues long. The V and J ends lost 3 bases and 1 base, in that order; junction bases with no gene match: 1. The CDR3 loop reads CASSPGLAGTDTQYF. The DNA for the CDR3 is TGTGCCAGCTCACCCGGACTAGCGGGCACAGATACGCAGTATTTT.

The chain uses TRBV11-2 and TRBJ2-3, with D perhaps TRBD2 (5 bases). Per germline, CDR1 SGHAT and CDR2 FQNNGV. The V end lost 1 base, the J end lost 6 bases, and 14 bases lay between the germline ends. The CDR3 is 15 amino acids. Written as DNA, the CDR3 is TGTGCCAGCAGCTTAGTTGGCGGGCTCACGGATACGCAGTATTTT. The encoded protein is CASSLVGGLTDTQYF.

This chain uses TRBV29-1 with TRBJ1-3; 7 nucleotides match TRBD1. The CDR3 has 14 residues. CDR1 and CDR2 (germline): SQVTM, ANQGSEA. The V segment lost 5 bases and the J segment 1 base; nucleotides outside the gene matches: 5. CDR3 sequence (DNA): TGCAGCGTTAGACAGGGCGATTCTGGAAACACCATATATTTT. Its translation is CSVRQGDSGNTIYF.

The genes are TRBV6-1 and TRBJ1-1; a weak D match, TRBD1 (5 bases). Germline V gene sequence: CDR1 MNHNS, CDR2 SASEGT. The CDR3 sequence is 13 residues long. Trimming removed 4 bases at V and 3 bases at J, with 9 bases between. CDR3: CASSGPRDTEAFF. CDR3 nucleotide sequence: TGTGCCAGCAGTGGCCCCAGGGACACTGAAGCTTTCTTT.

V is TRBV19 and J is TRBJ2-1; weak D call: TRBD1 (6 bases). Germline loops: CDR1 LNHDA, CDR2 SQIVND (reference sequence). The CDR3 totals 14 residues. Trimming stripped 5 bases from V and 9 bases from J, with 17 bases between. The CDR3 DNA is TGTGCCAGTAGTTTACAGGGTATGCAGGGTGAGCAGTTCTTC. Protein sequence: CASSLQGMQGEQFF.

The J gene is TRBJ1-5, the V gene TRBV30; 11 nucleotides line up with TRBD1. The ends lost 2 bases at V and 2 bases at J; junction bases unmatched: 8. The CDR3 totals 17 residues. From germline, CDR1 is GTSNPN and CDR2 SVGIG (reference sequence). The DNA for the CDR3 is TGTGCCTGGAGTTTAAGGACAGGGGGCGCGGGCAATCAGCCCCAGCATTTT. Translation gives CAWSLRTGGAGNQPQHF.

The chain joins TRBV19 to TRBJ2-3; D may be TRBD1 (5 bases). Germline V gives CDR1 LNHDA, CDR2 SQIVND (reference sequence). The CDR3 contains 13 residues. Trimming removed 4 bases at V and 11 bases at J, with 16 bases between. The DNA of the CDR3 is TGTGCCAGTAGTACCGACAGAGATCGAGTGCAGTATTTT. Its translation is CASSTDRDRVQYF.

The chain employs TRBV4-3 and TRBJ1-1; 8 nucleotides agree with TRBD1. The germline CDR1 and CDR2 sequences are LGHNA and YSLEER. The CDR3 sequence is 16 residues long. J was trimmed by 8 bases and V by 0 bases; bases with no gene match: 11. The CDR3 bases are TGCGCCAGCAGCCAAGAGACTAGTGGGCAGGGGGCGGAAGCTTTCTTT. Translating it yields CASSQETSGQGAEAFF.

The rearrangement joins TRBV14 to TRBJ2-7; D possibly uses TRBD1 or TRBD2 (5 bases each). Germline V lookup: CDR1 SGHDN, CDR2 FVKESK. The CDR3 has 15 residues. The ends were cut back, 4 bases at V and 0 bases at J, with 13 bases in the middle. The CDR3 sequence: CASSPHWGSSYEQYF. CDR3 bases: TGTGCCAGCAGCCCCCATTGGGGGAGCTCCTACGAGCAGTACTTC.

The genes are TRBV10-3 and TRBJ2-3; 7 bases are shared with TRBD2. The CDR3 has 13 residues. Germline V gives CDR1 ENHRY, CDR2 SYGVKD. The V segment lost 8 bases and the J segment 1 base; nucleotides outside the gene matches: 3. DNA of the CDR3: TGTGCCATCGGGCTAGCGGGCACAGATACGCAGTATTTT. The encoded protein is CAIGLAGTDTQYF.

The chain carries TRBV28 and TRBJ1-5; TRBD1 might be the D (6 bases). This CDR3 has 15 amino acids. Per the germline V gene, CDR1 is MDHEN and CDR2 is SYDVKM. V lost 7 bases to trimming and J lost 2 bases, with 15 bases between them. CDR3 sequence reads: CASTESRGGNQPQHF. For the CDR3, the DNA is TGTGCCAGCACCGAAAGCAGGGGCGGCAATCAGCCCCAGCATTTT.

This clone was seen a single time. The gene calls are TRBV4-1 and TRBJ1-3; TRBD1 aligns across 8 bases. This CDR3 comprises 16 residues. The V segment lost 1 base and the J segment 4 bases; nucleotides outside the gene matches: 6. Germline CDR1 reads MGHRA; CDR2 reads YSYEKL. The DNA of the CDR3 is TGCGCCAGCAGCCAAGCGGGACAGGCCCCAGGAAACACCATATATTTT. Encoded protein: CASSQAGQAPGNTIYF.

The V and J genes are TRBV5-1 and TRBJ1-3; TRBD1 matches 7 bases. Germline trimming cut 4 bases from V and 2 bases from J; bases unmatched to any gene: 6. The CDR3 extends over 15 amino acids. From germline, CDR1 is SGHRS and CDR2 YFSETQ. The CDR3 DNA follows: TGCGCCAGCAGCATATCGACAGGGACTGGAAACACCATATATTTT. Protein: CASSISTGTGNTIYF.

In this sample, this clone turned up once. The rearrangement links TRBV5-1 to TRBJ1-4; the D is unclear. This CDR3 comprises 14 residues. CDR1 is SGHRS, CDR2 YFSETQ, per germline. Trimming pared 1 base from V and 3 bases from J, leaving 7 bases between. The CDR3 sequence: CASSLSESNEKLFF. As DNA, the CDR3 is TGCGCCAGCAGCTTGTCGGAATCTAATGAAAAACTGTTTTTT.

The V and J genes are TRBV5-1 and TRBJ1-1; 11 nucleotides agree with TRBD1. This CDR3 spans 15 amino acids. Looked up from germline, CDR1 is SGHRS and CDR2 is YFSETQ. Trimming took 3 bases from V and 5 from J; bases not matched to a gene: 6. The CDR3 loop is CASSYSGQGGTEAFF. In DNA form, the CDR3 reads TGCGCCAGCAGCTATTCGGGACAGGGGGGTACTGAAGCTTTCTTT.

The genes are TRBV29-1 and TRBJ1-2; 7 bases are a match to TRBD1. Germline CDR1 is SQVTM and CDR2 is ANQGSEA. This CDR3 region has 13 residues. V shed 6 bases, J shed 6 bases, and the junction held 10 bases outside the gene matches. The CDR3 sequence: CSVKQGLSNGYTF. The CDR3 DNA reads TGCAGCGTCAAACAGGGGTTGTCTAATGGCTACACCTTC.

The genes are TRBV30 and TRBJ1-5; D not resolved. CDR3 length: 13 residues. The ends were cut back, 0 bases at V and 7 bases at J, with 10 bases in the middle. Germline V gene data show CDR1 as GTSNPN and CDR2 as SVGIG (reference sequence). DNA of the CDR3: TGTGCCTGGAGTGTTACGGGCGCGCAGCCCCAGCATTTT. Translated, it gives CAWSVTGAQPQHF.

The chain uses TRBV7-8 and TRBJ2-1, with 9 bases lining up with TRBD2. The CDR3 loop spans 17 amino acids. J lost 5 bases, V lost 5 bases, and 13 bases had no gene match. Germline CDR1 is SGHVS and CDR2 is FQNEAQ. The DNA for the CDR3 is TGTGCCAGCAGCCCCCGGGGGGCGGGAGGGCGACACAATGAGCAGTTCTTC. Translated: CASSPRGAGGRHNEQFF.

This chain links TRBV29-1 with TRBJ2-3; no definite D call. The CDR3 contains 10 residues. CDR1 and CDR2 (germline): SQVTM, ANQGSEA. The germline V and J ends were trimmed by 3 bases and 11 bases, with 9 bases remaining between them. The CDR3 sequence is CSVEISGQYF. In nucleotides, the CDR3 is TGCAGCGTTGAGATCTCGGGGCAGTATTTT.

The J gene is TRBJ2-2, the V gene TRBV27; D may be TRBD2 (6 bases). Trimming left V 2 bases short and J 5 bases short, with 9 bases between. The V gene's germline CDR1 is MNHEY and CDR2 SMNVEV (reference sequence). The CDR3 loop spans 14 amino acids. In DNA form, the CDR3 reads TGTGCCAGCAGTTTAGGGGGGTGGACCGGGGAGCTGTTTTTT. Its translation is CASSLGGWTGELFF.

The J gene is TRBJ2-7, the V gene TRBV4-1, with 9 bases lining up with TRBD2. Per germline, CDR1 MGHRA and CDR2 YSYEKL. Unmatched junction bases numbered 6, after V lost 0 bases and J lost 6 bases. The CDR3 contains 15 residues. CDR3 bases: TGCGCCAGCAGCCAAGATCCTAGCGGGACGGGCGAGCAGTACTTC. This encodes CASSQDPSGTGEQYF.

This chain uses TRBV10-1 with TRBJ1-5; D ambiguous. CDR1 and CDR2 (germline): WNHNN, SYGVQD (reference sequence). The CDR3 is made up of 18 amino acids. V shed 0 bases and J shed 0 bases, with 15 bases lying between them. CDR3 coding DNA: TGCGCCAGCAGTGAGTCAGTAGGCAGCTCATATAGCAATCAGCCCCAGCATTTT. It codes for CASSESVGSSYSNQPQHF.

The chain carries TRBV4-2 and TRBJ2-3, with 13 positions matching TRBD2. The CDR3 spans 19 residues. V was clipped by 0 bases and J by 0 bases; unmatched bases: 6. Germline loops: CDR1 LGHNA, CDR2 YNFKEQ. The DNA of the CDR3 is TGTGCCAGCAGCCAAGATCCCGGACTAGCGGGGGCTAGCACAGATACGCAGTATTTT. This codes for CASSQDPGLAGASTDTQYF.